This T cell receptor (beta chain) comes out of a study of technical replicates of blood from a few donors. Method: immunoSEQ multiplex PCR; TCRdb's copy keeps in-frame clones and lacks some. This sample has more than 80,000 clones, with roughly 96% found just once. Sequenced sample: T cells isolated from PBMCs. This receptor was taken from a human donor in good health.

As DNA, the CDR3 is TGTGCCAGCAGACGACAGGGTTTTTTCTACAATGAGCAGTTCTTC. This encodes CASRRQGFFYNEQFF. This chain uses TRBV7-9 with TRBJ2-1, with 7 nucleotides matching TRBD1. CDR1 SEHNR and CDR2 FQNEAQ come from the germline V gene (reference sequence). V was pared by 6 bases and J by 3 bases, with 8 bases of the junction left unmatched. This CDR3 contains 15 residues.